The sequence of this T cell receptor (beta chain) was determined in a study of cytomegalovirus exposure and HLA in healthy donors. Each of the donors was a healthy bone marrow donor. In this sample, this clone turned up once. The PCR ran on 60 Vbeta and 13 Jbeta primers. Produced via immunoSEQ multiplex PCR; TCRdb's table is partial and in-frame only. The sample records tens of thousands of clones, more than 55% being singletons. In germline, CDR1 is GTSNPN, CDR2 SVGIG (reference sequence). CDR3 length equals 11 residues. V was pared by 4 bases and J by 5 bases, with 8 bases between. Material for sequencing was PBMCs. The sequence was collected from a boy younger than 18 in good health and CMV-seropositive. The J gene is TRBJ1-1, the V gene TRBV30; D may be TRBD1 (5 bases). In DNA form, the CDR3 reads TGTGCCTGGAAACAGGAGACTGAAGCTTTCTTT. Amino acid sequence: CAWKQETEAFF. Together with reference TRBV30 and TRBJ1-1, the CDR3 gives the full variable domain: SQTIHQWPATLVQPVGSPLSLECTVEGTSNPNLYWYRQAAGRGLQLLFYSVGIGQISSEVPQNLSASRPQDRQFILSSKKLLLSDSGFYLCAWKQETEAFFGQGTRLTVV.